One sample yielded the 24 T cell receptor beta chains listed below, sequenced in a study of cytomegalovirus exposure and HLA in healthy donors. Amplification used 60 Vbeta primers and 13 Jbeta primers. TCRdb's table, derived via immunoSEQ multiplex PCR, lists solely in-frame clones and lacks some. The sample records some 140,000 clones, approximately 75% being singletons. Material for sequencing was PBMCs. These receptor sequences come from a man aged 18 to 30 in good health and CMV-seronegative.

This chain joins TRBV5-1 and TRBJ2-2; TRBD1 aligns across 9 bases. J lost 7 bases, V lost 4 bases, and 14 bases had no gene match. Germline CDR1 is SGHRS and CDR2 is YFSETQ. CDR3 length: 17 residues. CDR3 coding DNA: TGCGCCAGCAGCGCGGGGACAGGGTTCCCCTCAGGCGGGGAGCTGTTTTTT. It specifies CASSAGTGFPSGGELFF.

The V call is TRBV9, the J call TRBJ1-5; D is perhaps TRBD1 (6 bases). Trimming pared 4 bases from V and 4 bases from J, leaving 15 bases between. This CDR3 spans 15 amino acids. The germline gives CDR1 SGDLS, CDR2 YYNGEE. CDR3 sequence (DNA): TGTGCCAGCAGCTCTGGGGGGGCCATGAATCAGCCCCAGCATTTT. The encoded protein is CASSSGGAMNQPQHF. Filled out from reference TRBV9 and TRBJ1-5, the complete variable domain reads DSGVTQTPKHLITATGQRVTLRCSPRSGDLSVYWYQQSLDQGLQFLIQYYNGEERAKGNILERFSAQQFPDLHSELNLSSLELGDSALYFCASSSGGAMNQPQHFGDGTRLSIL.

The rearrangement joins TRBV27 to TRBJ1-5; a weak D match, TRBD1 (6 bases). This CDR3 has 15 residues. Deletions cut 5 bases from V and 4 bases from J, with 15 bases between. Germline V CDR1 and CDR2: MNHEY, SMNVEV (reference sequence). The DNA for the CDR3 is TGTGCCAGCAGTCCAACAACAGGGTATAATCAGCCCCAGCATTTT. It yields the protein CASSPTTGYNQPQHF.

The J gene is TRBJ1-2, the V gene TRBV4-1; no definite D call. The CDR3 has 15 residues. Germline CDR1 MGHRA, CDR2 YSYEKL. The V end was cut by 0 bases, the J end by 8 bases, with 16 bases between. The CDR3 reads CASSQEYPGLVGYTF. The CDR3 coding sequence is TGCGCCAGCAGCCAAGAGTACCCGGGTTTGGTCGGCTACACCTTC.

The V gene is TRBV7-8, the J gene TRBJ1-4, with D possibly matching TRBD1 (6 bases). The V end lost 5 bases, the J end lost 4 bases, and 17 bases lay between the germline ends. CDR1 is SGHVS, CDR2 FQNEAQ, per germline. The CDR3 extends over 16 amino acids. The CDR3 coding sequence is TGTGCCAGCAGCAACCCTGGGACACGGATTAATGAAAAACTGTTTTTT. Amino acids: CASSNPGTRINEKLFF.

The sample holds one count of this clone. This sequence joins TRBV6-6 and TRBJ1-1; D not certain. The CDR3 spans 13 residues. Germline V gene data show CDR1 as MNHNY and CDR2 as SVGAGI (reference sequence). The V and J ends lost 8 bases and 2 bases respectively, with 12 bases between them. The CDR3 nucleotides read TGTGCCAGCGGCTCGGGGAGTAACACTGAAGCTTTCTTT. Translation: CASGSGSNTEAFF.

The V call is TRBV6-6, the J call TRBJ2-7; D not resolved. Germline V gives CDR1 MNHNY, CDR2 SVGAGI (reference sequence). The CDR3 covers 15 residues. V lost 6 bases, J lost 0 bases, and 15 bases lay in between. CDR3 in amino acids: CASSRTTRSSYEQYF. The CDR3 nucleotides are TGTGCCAGCAGCAGAACTACAAGGAGCTCCTACGAGCAGTACTTC.

V is TRBV6-1 and J is TRBJ2-5; 9 nucleotides agree with TRBD2. The CDR3 sequence is 15 residues long. Germline values: CDR1 MNHNS, CDR2 SASEGT. Trimming at V came to 3 bases and at J to 2 bases, leaving 4 bases not matched to a gene. This chain's CDR3 is CASSEVSGGQETQYF. CDR3 nucleotides: TGTGCCAGCAGTGAGGTTAGCGGGGGTCAAGAGACCCAGTACTTC.

The CDR3 nucleotides are TGTGCCAGCAGCCGGTCGACAGGGGTTGATTTAAGAAACACCATATATTTT. The encoded protein is CASSRSTGVDLRNTIYF. The rearrangement uses TRBV11-2 and TRBJ1-3, with 8 bases identical to TRBD1. J gave up 5 bases and V 5 bases, and 14 bases lay outside the gene matches. The CDR3 has 17 amino acids. CDR1 and CDR2 (germline): SGHAT, FQNNGV. Full variable domain (remainder filled in from reference TRBV11-2 and TRBJ1-3): EAGVAQSPRYKIIEKRQSVAFWCNPISGHATLYWYQQILGQGPKLLIQFQNNGVVDDSQLPKDRFSAERLKGVDSTLKIQPAKLEDSAVYLCASSRSTGVDLRNTIYFGEGSWLTVV.

The chain carries TRBV7-3 and TRBJ2-5; a possible D gene is TRBD2 (5 bases). The V and J ends lost 2 bases and 7 bases respectively, with 11 bases between them. Germline CDR1 reads SGHTA; CDR2 reads FQGTGA. This CDR3 has 13 residues. This CDR3 is CASSLSPGGTQYF. The DNA for the CDR3 is TGTGCCAGCAGCTTATCGCCAGGAGGGACCCAGTACTTC.

As regards this clone: Other nucleotide sequences from this sample produce the same CDR3. This rearrangement joins TRBV15 to TRBJ1-2; unclear D gene. Germline values: CDR1 LNHNV, CDR2 YYDKDF (reference sequence). Trimming took off 0 bases at V and 6 bases at J, with 11 bases between the two ends. This CDR3 has 14 amino acids. CDR3: CATSRDQRVHGYTF. The CDR3 nucleotides read TGTGCCACCAGCAGAGATCAACGGGTGCATGGCTACACCTTC. Full variable domain (rest looked up from reference TRBV15 and TRBJ1-2): DAMVIQNPRYQVTQFGKPVTLSCSQTLNHNVMYWYQQKSSQAPKLLFHYYDKDFNNEADTPDNFQSRRPNTSFCFLDIRSPGLGDTAMYLCATSRDQRVHGYTFGSGTRLTVV.

The V gene is TRBV29-1, the J gene TRBJ1-1, with a weak D call TRBD1 (5 bases). V gave up 5 bases and J gave up 7 bases, with 17 bases separating them. Per germline, CDR1 SQVTM and CDR2 ANQGSEA. The CDR3 covers 13 residues. The CDR3 spells CSVQRGKSYEAFF. CDR3 DNA: TGCAGCGTTCAAAGGGGCAAGTCCTATGAAGCTTTCTTT.

This clone showed up just a few times. In DNA form, the CDR3 reads TGTGCCAGCAGCTTGACAGGTTCCTCGGGTGGCTACACCTTC. Translated, it gives CASSLTGSSGGYTF. The chain has TRBV5-4 and TRBJ1-2, with D perhaps matching TRBD1 (5 bases). V was trimmed by 1 base and J by 7 bases, leaving 14 bases between them. Germline V lookup: CDR1 SGHNT, CDR2 YYREEE (reference sequence). There are 14 residues in the CDR3.

The V and J genes are TRBV29-1 and TRBJ2-5; 7 bases are shared with TRBD1. Trimming removed 3 bases from V and 5 bases from J; junction bases left unmatched: 6. The CDR3 loop spans 13 amino acids. Germline CDR1 is SQVTM and CDR2 is ANQGSEA. The CDR3 sequence: CSVDRGSLETQYF. The DNA for the CDR3 is TGCAGCGTTGACAGGGGGTCTCTGGAGACCCAGTACTTC.

This rearrangement joins TRBV18 to TRBJ1-5; no clear D gene. Trimming stripped 3 bases from V and 10 bases from J, with 16 bases between. The CDR3 loop spans 14 amino acids. Germline CDR1 and CDR2: KGHSH and LQKENI. The CDR3 protein is CASSPTYREGPQHF. The CDR3 DNA sequence: TGTGCCAGCTCACCGACGTACCGAGAGGGCCCCCAGCATTTT.

This sequence joins TRBV6-5 and TRBJ1-4, with TRBD1 as a possible D gene (5 bases). Germline CDR1 is MNHEY and CDR2 is SVGAGI. CDR3 length equals 15 residues. Trimming left V 5 bases short and J 7 bases short, with 17 bases between. The CDR3 spells CASSGPGRQGEKLFF. DNA for the CDR3: TGTGCCAGCAGTGGGCCAGGGAGGCAGGGTGAAAAACTGTTTTTT.

The rearrangement joins TRBV28 to TRBJ1-1, with TRBD1 matching over 9 bases. V trimming: 5 bases; J trimming: 6 bases; junction bases outside the gene matches: 4. The CDR3 extends over 13 amino acids. In germline, CDR1 is MDHEN, CDR2 SYDVKM. The CDR3 DNA sequence: TGTGCCAGCAGTGGGGGACAGGGCCCTGAAGCTTTCTTT. The encoded protein is CASSGGQGPEAFF.

The chain combines TRBV9 with TRBJ2-5, with TRBD1 matching 7 bases. Judging by the DNA end, TRBJ2-7 fits better; the J call may be wrong. Germline V CDR1 and CDR2: SGDLS, YYNGEE. The CDR3 runs to 14 residues. The CDR3 reads CASSPRQGYYEQYF. CDR3 sequence (DNA): TGTGCCAGCAGCCCCAGACAGGGTTATTACGAGCAGTACTTC.

Comments on this clone: The germline gene is not matched at one end of the junction; a read error may be the cause. This chain connects TRBV15 to TRBJ2-2; tentatively, D is TRBD1 (6 bases). The V gene's germline CDR1 is LNHNV and CDR2 YYDKDF (reference sequence). The CDR3 loop spans 14 amino acids. The CDR3 loop is CATGRDTNTGELFF. CDR3 nucleotide sequence: TGTGCCACCGGCAGGGACACGAACACCGGGGAGCTGTTTTTT.

This chain links TRBV27 with TRBJ2-2, with 8 nucleotides matching TRBD1. Losses at the gene ends were 5 bases for V and 3 bases for J; bases not matched to a gene: 11. The CDR3 has 17 residues. CDR1 MNHEY and CDR2 SMNVEV come from the germline V gene (reference sequence). CDR3 DNA: TGTGCCAGCAGTCCGACTCGGGACAGGCAATACACCGGGGAGCTGTTTTTT. It specifies CASSPTRDRQYTGELFF.

The CDR3: CASSKTVYNGYTF. The CDR3 DNA reads TGTGCCAGCAGCAAGACAGTCTACAATGGCTACACCTTC. The gene calls are TRBV14 and TRBJ1-2, with D possibly TRBD1 on 5 matching bases. V lost 5 bases and J 6 bases, leaving 13 bases between the germline ends. The V gene's germline CDR1 is SGHDN and CDR2 FVKESK. This CDR3 region has 13 residues.

There are a few counts of this clone. The V call is TRBV5-1, the J call TRBJ2-2; possible D gene TRBD1, 5 bases. The germline V gene has CDR1 SGHRS and CDR2 YFSETQ. The CDR3 has 14 amino acids. The V end lost 2 bases, the J end lost 7 bases, and 12 bases lay between the germline ends. CDR3 sequence: CASSFTTARGELFF. The CDR3 DNA reads TGCGCCAGCAGCTTCACGACAGCGCGCGGGGAGCTGTTTTTT.

This sequence joins TRBV27 and TRBJ2-1; 7 bases are shared with TRBD1. CDR3 length: 15 amino acids. V trimming: 4 bases; J trimming: 6 bases; junction bases outside the gene matches: 9. CDR1 MNHEY and CDR2 SMNVEV come from the germline V gene (reference sequence). The CDR3 here is CASSSKGAGINEQFF. The DNA of the CDR3 is TGTGCCAGCAGTTCTAAGGGGGCAGGAATCAATGAGCAGTTCTTC.

The chain recombines TRBV4-2 with TRBJ2-3; 8 nucleotides agree with TRBD2. V was pared by 1 base and J by 6 bases, with 3 bases of the junction left unmatched. The germline gives CDR1 LGHNA, CDR2 YNFKEQ. CDR3 length: 14 amino acids. The CDR3 sequence: CASSQVVAGDTQYF. CDR3 nucleotides: TGTGCCAGCAGCCAAGTGGTAGCGGGGGATACGCAGTATTTT.